The 20 T cell receptor beta chains below come from one sample, sequenced in a study of graft-versus-host responses after intestinal transplantation. Method: immunoSEQ multiplex PCR; TCRdb's copy keeps in-frame clones and lacks some. The repertoire holds around 25,000 clones, with around 40% as singletons. The sample was alloreactive CD4+ T cells from a mixed lymphocyte reaction culture, taken before intestinal transplant. Documented subset: CFSE-low proliferating T cells sorted from approximately six-day pre-transplant mixed lymphocyte reaction (GvH or HvG direction). All receptors derive from a human patient who received an intestinal transplant.

This clone showed up just a few times. The gene calls are TRBV19 and TRBJ2-5; TRBD1 aligns across 9 bases. The length of the CDR3 is 15 residues. Germline V lookup: CDR1 LNHDA, CDR2 SQIVND (reference sequence). V lost 3 bases, J lost 9 bases, and 11 bases stayed unmatched. This CDR3 reads CASSITDRGFLAQYF. For the CDR3, the DNA is TGTGCCAGTAGTATCACGGACAGGGGTTTCCTGGCCCAGTACTTC.

As DNA, the CDR3 is TGTGCCAGCAGCGTCGGACTAGCAAGGGTTACGCAGTATTTT. This sequence encodes CASSVGLARVTQYF. V is TRBV13 and J is TRBJ2-3, with 8 bases lining up with TRBD2. Germline V gene data show CDR1 as PRHDT and CDR2 as FYEKMQ (reference sequence). This CDR3 is built from 14 residues. J lost 8 bases, V lost 5 bases, and 9 bases had no gene match.

This clone showed up just a few times. This chain uses TRBV6-5 with TRBJ2-1; a possible D gene is TRBD2 (6 bases). From germline, CDR1 is MNHEY and CDR2 SVGAGI. The CDR3 is 12 residues long. V was shortened by 5 bases and J by 8 bases, with 10 bases between the two germline ends. CDR3 loop: CASSLGGYEQFF. In DNA form, the CDR3 reads TGTGCCAGCAGTCTCGGGGGATATGAGCAGTTCTTC.

By sample fraction, this clone is medium-sized (0.01 to 0.1%). The V and J genes are TRBV10-3 and TRBJ2-7, with 8 bases aligning to TRBD1. Losses at the gene ends were 4 bases for V and 1 base for J; bases not matched to a gene: 0. Germline values: CDR1 ENHRY, CDR2 SYGVKD. This CDR3 region has 13 residues. The CDR3 loop is CAISGTGSYEQYF. The CDR3, as DNA: TGTGCCATCAGTGGGACAGGGTCCTACGAGCAGTACTTC.

The chain links TRBV2 to TRBJ1-1; 8 bases fit TRBD1. J was trimmed by 8 bases and V by 4 bases; bases with no gene match: 12. Germline V gives CDR1 SNHLY, CDR2 FYNNEI. This CDR3 region has 15 residues. CDR3 nucleotides: TGTGCCAGCAGTGGACAGGGGCCGGTCGGGAGGGAAGCTTTCTTT. This sequence encodes CASSGQGPVGREAFF.

The rearrangement joins TRBV15 to TRBJ1-1; unclear D gene. Germline CDR1 LNHNV, CDR2 YYDKDF (reference sequence). This CDR3 region has 13 residues. The V gene lost 0 bases and the J gene lost 6 bases, with 8 bases spanning the gap. This CDR3 is CATSRDFVAEAFF. The CDR3, as DNA: TGTGCCACCAGCAGAGATTTTGTCGCTGAAGCTTTCTTT. The complete variable domain, with remaining parts taken from reference TRBV15 and TRBJ1-1, reads DAMVIQNPRYQVTQFGKPVTLSCSQTLNHNVMYWYQQKSSQAPKLLFHYYDKDFNNEADTPDNFQSRRPNTSFCFLDIRSPGLGDTAMYLCATSRDFVAEAFFGQGTRLTVV.

This clone showed up just once. V and J are TRBV29-1 and TRBJ2-5, with D possibly being TRBD1 (5 bases). The CDR3 has 13 amino acids. With 1 base removed from V and 1 base from J, the gap between germline ends came to 7 bases. Germline V gives CDR1 SQVTM, CDR2 ANQGSEA. CDR3 DNA: TGCAGCGTTGAAGCAGACAGCCAAGAGACCCAGTACTTC. This sequence encodes CSVEADSQETQYF.

This clone was detected a few times. The chain uses TRBV6-5 and TRBJ1-1; no firm D call. This CDR3 region has 13 residues. V was pared by 3 bases and J by 5 bases, with 10 bases between. Per the germline V gene, CDR1 is MNHEY and CDR2 is SVGAGI. CDR3 sequence (DNA): TGTGCCAGCAGTTATACGCGGGGAACTGAAGCTTTCTTT. This encodes CASSYTRGTEAFF.

The chain has TRBV5-6 and TRBJ2-6, with D uncertain. The CDR3 has 17 residues. The V end lost 1 base, the J end lost 0 bases, and 11 bases lay between the germline ends. The V gene's germline CDR1 is SGHDT and CDR2 YYEEEE. The CDR3 DNA sequence: TGTGCCAGCAGCTTGCGTCCAAGCCGCTCTGGGGCCAACGTCCTGACTTTC. This codes for CASSLRPSRSGANVLTF.

This clone was recorded a few times. The rearrangement links TRBV7-9 to TRBJ2-1, with 8 positions matching TRBD2. The junction had 11 bases not matched to a gene; V was cut back by 3 bases and J by 4 bases. CDR3 length: 17 amino acids. Germline CDR1 SEHNR, CDR2 FQNEAQ (reference sequence). The CDR3 reads CASSFGYLGLGYNEQFF. Here the CDR3 DNA reads TGTGCCAGCAGCTTTGGGTACTTGGGACTAGGATACAATGAGCAGTTCTTC.

This clone has just a few counts. The chain carries TRBV27 and TRBJ1-1; the D gene is possibly TRBD1 (5 bases). Germline-derived CDR1 and CDR2 are MNHEY and SMNVEV (reference sequence). The ends were cut back, 3 bases at V and 4 bases at J, with 12 bases in the middle. The CDR3 has 14 residues. The DNA for the CDR3 is TGTGCCAGCAGTTTTAAGGGGCGCGGCACTGAAGCTTTCTTT. Its protein is CASSFKGRGTEAFF.

This clone was observed a few times. The J gene is TRBJ2-7, the V gene TRBV6-5; D not resolved. V lost 4 bases and J lost 4, with 14 bases in between. Germline loops: CDR1 MNHEY, CDR2 SVGAGI. The CDR3 extends over 14 amino acids. The CDR3 here is CASSSPGQTYEQYF. CDR3 DNA: TGTGCCAGCAGTTCTCCGGGTCAGACTTACGAGCAGTACTTC.

The J gene is TRBJ2-4, the V gene TRBV5-4, with D possibly matching TRBD1 (6 bases). The CDR3 runs 15 residues. Germline CDR1 SGHNT, CDR2 YYREEE (reference sequence). V gave up 4 bases and J gave up 4 bases, with 15 bases separating them. Here the CDR3 DNA reads TGTGCCAGCAGCCAAACAGGGTCCCATAAAAACATTCAGTACTTC. Translated, it gives CASSQTGSHKNIQYF.

This chain uses TRBV6-5 with TRBJ1-2; TRBD1 might be the D (5 bases). This CDR3 is built from 14 residues. Germline values: CDR1 MNHEY, CDR2 SVGAGI. Trimming cost V 9 bases and J 8 bases, with 22 bases left between them. This CDR3 reads CASFSLSAHRGYTF. Here the CDR3 DNA reads TGTGCCAGTTTCTCGCTGAGTGCCCACAGGGGCTACACCTTC.

This chain joins TRBV7-2 and TRBJ1-2; tentatively, D is TRBD1 (5 bases). The ends were cut back, 3 bases at V and 3 bases at J, with 20 bases in the middle. CDR1 is SGHTA, CDR2 FQGNSA, per germline. The CDR3 consists of 17 residues. The CDR3 reads CASSLGSGTGGDYGYTF. For the CDR3, the DNA is TGTGCCAGCAGCTTGGGGTCGGGAACCGGGGGTGACTATGGCTACACCTTC.

This clone was found a few times. The rearrangement uses TRBV7-2 and TRBJ2-5; 7 bases are shared with TRBD1. CDR1 is SGHTA and CDR2 is FQGNSA in the germline V gene. The CDR3 is made up of 14 amino acids. V shed 4 bases and J 4 bases; nucleotides not matched to a gene: 6. CDR3 nucleotides: TGTGCCAGCAGCTCGACAGGGTGGGGAGAGACCCAGTACTTC. Protein product: CASSSTGWGETQYF.

The chain uses TRBV6-5 and TRBJ1-5; D unclear. The V end was cut by 0 bases, the J end by 5 bases, with 11 bases between. The CDR3 length is 15 residues. Germline-derived CDR1 and CDR2 are MNHEY and SVGAGI. CDR3 sequence reads: CASSYSIAADQPQHF. DNA of the CDR3: TGTGCCAGCAGTTACTCGATAGCCGCTGATCAGCCCCAGCATTTT.

This chain uses TRBV11-3 with TRBJ2-1; 9 bases map to TRBD1. The germline V gene encodes CDR1 SGHNT and CDR2 YENEEA. The CDR3 runs 17 residues. V dropped 5 bases and J dropped 1; count of bases not matched to a gene: 9. CDR3: CASSPTGGVWSYNEQFF. The CDR3 nucleotides read TGTGCCAGCAGCCCGACAGGGGGAGTTTGGTCCTACAATGAGCAGTTCTTC.

This clone is classed as medium-sized (0.01 to 0.1%). The chain is built from TRBV10-3 and TRBJ2-1; 7 bases line up with TRBD2. Germline assignment: CDR1 ENHRY and CDR2 SYGVKD. Unmatched junction bases numbered 0, after V lost 0 bases and J lost 10 bases. CDR3 length: 12 amino acids. Here the CDR3 reads CAISESGGEQFF. The CDR3 DNA reads as TGTGCCATCAGTGAGTCGGGGGGGGAGCAGTTCTTC.

Relative to its sample, this clone is medium-sized. The chain recombines TRBV9 with TRBJ1-1; D gene ambiguous. Germline V gives CDR1 SGDLS, CDR2 YYNGEE. This CDR3 comprises 13 residues. Trimming left V 2 bases short and J 0 bases short, with 5 bases between. The CDR3 reads CASSVHLNTEAFF. For the CDR3, the DNA is TGTGCCAGCAGCGTCCACTTGAACACTGAAGCTTTCTTT.